A single sample is the source of the 17 T cell receptor beta chains below, sequenced in a study of T cell changes during pregnancy in multiple sclerosis. Profiling relied on immunoSEQ multiplex PCR, and the TCRdb table lists in-frame clones only, not all of them. The data show 45,000 or so clones, 88% seen once. Sequencing was performed on CD8+ T cells from peripheral blood mononuclear cells, taken after pregnancy. Receptors originate from a female donor in good health, enrolled as a control in a pregnancy study.

The chain combines TRBV4-2 with TRBJ2-1, with D perhaps TRBD2 (5 bases). Trimming removed 0 bases at V and 2 bases at J, with 11 bases between. This CDR3 has 16 amino acids. CDR1 and CDR2 (germline): LGHNA, YNFKEQ. As DNA, the CDR3 is TGTGCCAGCAGCCAAGACGCCGGGGTCCCCTACAATGAGCAGTTCTTC. Protein sequence: CASSQDAGVPYNEQFF.

The chain joins TRBV2 to TRBJ2-5, with D uncertain. Germline V CDR1 and CDR2: SNHLY, FYNNEI. The ends were cut back, 6 bases at V and 5 bases at J, with 7 bases in the middle. The CDR3 is made up of 11 amino acids. CDR3 sequence: CASRDGETQYF. CDR3 in DNA: TGTGCCAGCAGAGACGGGGAGACCCAGTACTTC.

The chain employs TRBV7-9 and TRBJ2-3; 7 bases align to TRBD2. Per germline, CDR1 SEHNR and CDR2 FQNEAQ (reference sequence). The CDR3 is 15 residues long. With 5 bases clipped from V and 1 base from J, the junction kept 6 bases outside the gene matches. CDR3 amino acids: CASSPKAGGTDTQYF. DNA of the CDR3: TGTGCCAGCAGCCCCAAGGCGGGGGGCACAGATACGCAGTATTTT.

This chain joins TRBV28 and TRBJ1-5; D gene unclear. There are 13 residues in the CDR3. Trimming stripped 2 bases from V and 4 bases from J, with 6 bases between. The germline gives CDR1 MDHEN, CDR2 SYDVKM. The CDR3 coding sequence is TGTGCCAGCAGTTTAACCCTAAATCAGCCCCAGCATTTT. Translating gives CASSLTLNQPQHF.

The J gene is TRBJ2-7, the V gene TRBV7-9, with TRBD2 as a possible D gene (5 bases). This CDR3 contains 12 residues. Trimming took 5 bases from V and 9 from J, leaving 14 bases between them. Germline loops: CDR1 SEHNR, CDR2 FQNEAQ (reference sequence). CDR3 region: CASSRLELVQYF. CDR3 coding DNA: TGTGCCAGCAGCCGGCTCGAACTAGTGCAGTACTTC.

In nucleotides, the CDR3 is TGCGCCAGCAGCCAACCAGGGGCCGGAACTGAAGCTTTCTTT. Its protein is CASSQPGAGTEAFF. The rearrangement uses TRBV4-1 and TRBJ1-1, with a weak D call TRBD1 (6 bases). The V gene's germline CDR1 is MGHRA and CDR2 YSYEKL. The CDR3 spans 14 residues. Trimming took 2 bases from V and 5 from J, leaving 12 bases between them.

V gene TRBV19 combines with J gene TRBJ2-2; 11 positions agree with TRBD2. CDR1 is LNHDA, CDR2 SQIVND, per germline (reference sequence). The CDR3 covers 17 residues. The V and J ends lost 3 bases and 0 bases, in that order; junction bases with no gene match: 3. In DNA form, the CDR3 reads TGTGCCAGTAGTATCCCTAGCGGGGGGTCGAACACCGGGGAGCTGTTTTTT. This encodes CASSIPSGGSNTGELFF.

The V and J genes are TRBV4-2 and TRBJ2-3; 8 nucleotides agree with TRBD2. Trimming at V came to 0 bases and at J to 2 bases, leaving 7 bases not matched to a gene. The germline V gene encodes CDR1 LGHNA and CDR2 YNFKEQ. This CDR3 is built from 17 residues. CDR3 nucleotides: TGTGCCAGCAGCCAAGATGCGGCGGGGGGCTTCACAGATACGCAGTATTTT. This gives the protein CASSQDAAGGFTDTQYF.

The chain is built from TRBV30 and TRBJ2-7, with TRBD1 matching 10 bases. CDR3 length: 13 amino acids. The germline CDR1 and CDR2 sequences are GTSNPN and SVGIG (reference sequence). J lost 6 bases, V lost 8 bases, and 10 bases had no gene match. CDR3 sequence reads: CAATTGTGAEQYF. The CDR3 region has the DNA TGTGCCGCTACCACCGGGACAGGGGCCGAGCAGTACTTC.

This clone has just a few counts. The chain uses TRBV6-1 and TRBJ1-5; 7 bases align to TRBD1. Germline V gene data show CDR1 as MNHNS and CDR2 as SASEGT. The CDR3 spans 14 residues. With 8 bases clipped from V and 3 bases from J, the junction kept 7 bases outside the gene matches. CDR3 sequence (DNA): TGTGCCAGCTCCTTCAGGGGGACCAATCAGCCCCAGCATTTT. The encoded protein is CASSFRGTNQPQHF.

The chain joins TRBV27 to TRBJ1-6; no definite D call. CDR1 is MNHEY, CDR2 SMNVEV, per germline (reference sequence). The CDR3 runs to 15 residues. Trimming pared 4 bases from V and 0 bases from J, leaving 7 bases between. In nucleotides, the CDR3 is TGTGCCAGCAGTTACGAGAGCTCCTATAATTCACCCCTCCACTTT. It translates to CASSYESSYNSPLHF.

The V call is TRBV9, the J call TRBJ2-5; D unresolved. This CDR3 contains 14 residues. The V gene lost 1 base and the J gene lost 3 bases, with 10 bases spanning the gap. The germline CDR1 and CDR2 sequences are SGDLS and YYNGEE. The CDR3 nucleotides are TGTGCCAGCAGCGTAAACTTCGGAGAAGAGACCCAGTACTTC. Protein sequence: CASSVNFGEETQYF.

The chain is built from TRBV27 and TRBJ1-1; D gene uncertain. V lost 4 bases, J lost 1 base, and 7 bases lay in between. The CDR3 sequence is 13 residues long. The germline CDR1 and CDR2 sequences are MNHEY and SMNVEV (reference sequence). The CDR3 DNA is TGTGCCAGCAGTTATGGGAGGAACACTGAAGCTTTCTTT. Amino acids: CASSYGRNTEAFF.

This clone was seen more than once but under ten times. The genes are TRBV7-2 and TRBJ1-5; TRBD1 might be the D (5 bases). Trimming removed 5 bases from V and 5 bases from J, with 13 bases in between. Germline V gene data show CDR1 as SGHTA and CDR2 as FQGNSA. The CDR3 has 14 residues. The CDR3 DNA reads TGTGCCAGCAGCCTAGGGGAGGGTCATCAGCCCCAGCATTTT. It encodes CASSLGEGHQPQHF.

This clone is medium-sized. DNA of the CDR3: TGTGCCACCTGGGGCGGGGGCAATGAGCAGTTCTTC. Its protein product is CATWGGGNEQFF. The chain carries TRBV15 and TRBJ2-1, with TRBD2 matching over 7 bases. J was trimmed by 6 bases and V by 8 bases; bases with no gene match: 4. Germline V gene sequence: CDR1 LNHNV, CDR2 YYDKDF (reference sequence). The CDR3 is 12 residues long.

This clone showed up just once. This chain connects TRBV6-5 to TRBJ1-1, with D perhaps TRBD1 (5 bases). There are 16 residues in the CDR3. Looked up from germline, CDR1 is MNHEY and CDR2 is SVGAGI. V was shortened by 2 bases and J by 0 bases, with 13 bases between the two germline ends. The CDR3 coding sequence is TGTGCCAGCAGTTACGGAGGAGGGGCTATGAACACTGAAGCTTTCTTT. It is translated as CASSYGGGAMNTEAFF.

V is TRBV6-4 and J is TRBJ2-1; no reliable D call. Deletions cut 7 bases from V and 0 bases from J, with 10 bases between. Germline CDR1 is MRHNA and CDR2 is SNTAGT. CDR3 length equals 14 residues. In DNA form, the CDR3 reads TGTGCCAGCAAGGTGGAGAGCTCCTACAATGAGCAGTTCTTC. It codes for CASKVESSYNEQFF.